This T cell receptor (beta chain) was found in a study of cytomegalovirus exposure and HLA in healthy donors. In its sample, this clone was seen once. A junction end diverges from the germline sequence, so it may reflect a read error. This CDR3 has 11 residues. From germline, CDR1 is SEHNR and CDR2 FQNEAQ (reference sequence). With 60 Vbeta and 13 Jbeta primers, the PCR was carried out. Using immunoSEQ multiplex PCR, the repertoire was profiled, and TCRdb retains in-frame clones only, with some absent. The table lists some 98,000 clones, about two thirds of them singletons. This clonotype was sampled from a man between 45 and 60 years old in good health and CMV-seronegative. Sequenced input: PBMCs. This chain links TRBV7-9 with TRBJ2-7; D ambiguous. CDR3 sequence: CSSSFTYEQYF. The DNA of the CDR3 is TGTTCCAGCAGCTTCACCTACGAGCAGTACTTC.